The rows below give T cell receptor beta chains drawn from one sample of a study of blood T cell repertoires in COVID-19. The table came from immunoSEQ multiplex PCR; TCRdb's copy has only in-frame clones and leaves some out. The profile shows over 350,000 clones, 80% to 90% of them singletons. What was sequenced was peripheral blood. Receptors were obtained from a woman in her thirties with active or convalescent COVID-19. CDR3s include the opening cysteine and the closing phenylalanine or tryptophan. Each record gives: J gene, V gene, D gene, clone size, CDR3 DNA, CDR3 protein. A D gene is named only where the DNA matches it firmly. The size of a clone is reported for some rows only, either as once, few or many, or as a class for expanded clones.

j_gene: TRBJ1-1; v_gene: TRBV11-2; d_gene: -; abundance: -; CDR3nt: TGTGCCAGCAGCTTATTTAAACTACGCGGCACTGAAGCTTTCTTT; CDR3aa: CASSLFKLRGTEAFF
j_gene: TRBJ2-7; v_gene: TRBV5-4; d_gene: TRBD1; abundance: -; CDR3nt: TGTGCCAGCAGCTTAGGGACAGGGACTTACGAGCAGTACTTC; CDR3aa: CASSLGTGTYEQYF
j_gene: TRBJ1-3; v_gene: TRBV6-5; d_gene: -; abundance: once; CDR3nt: TGTGCCAGCAGAGTGGGGCAAGGAAACACCATATATTTT; CDR3aa: CASRVGQGNTIYF
j_gene: TRBJ1-3; v_gene: TRBV5-5; d_gene: -; abundance: -; CDR3nt: TGTGCCAGCAGCCAACACCAGGTTCCCTCTGGAAACACCATATATTTT; CDR3aa: CASSQHQVPSGNTIYF
j_gene: TRBJ1-5; v_gene: TRBV21-1; d_gene: -; abundance: -; CDR3nt: TGTGCCAGCAGCAGGGGGGACAGGGGGCTTGTGAACAATCAGCCCCAGCATTTT; CDR3aa: CASSRGDRGLVNNQPQHF
j_gene: TRBJ2-7; v_gene: TRBV11-2; d_gene: TRBD2; abundance: -; CDR3nt: TGTGCCAGCAGCTTAGATAACGAGCTAGCGGGAGCCTACGAGCAGTACTTC; CDR3aa: CASSLDNELAGAYEQYF
j_gene: TRBJ1-1; v_gene: TRBV5-1; d_gene: -; abundance: -; CDR3nt: TGCGCCAGCAGTAAGGGGTATAGCATGAACACTGAAGCTTTCTTT; CDR3aa: CASSKGYSMNTEAFF
j_gene: TRBJ2-7; v_gene: TRBV10-3; d_gene: -; abundance: -; CDR3nt: TGTGCCATCAGTCCCGGGACCTACGAGCAGTACTTC; CDR3aa: CAISPGTYEQYF
j_gene: TRBJ2-5; v_gene: TRBV5-1; d_gene: TRBD2; abundance: -; CDR3nt: TGCGCCAGCAGCTTGGAAGGTCGGGGGGTTCAGGAGACCCAGTACTTC; CDR3aa: CASSLEGRGVQETQYF
j_gene: TRBJ2-1; v_gene: TRBV4-1; d_gene: -; abundance: few; CDR3nt: TGCGCCAGCAGCCAAGAGAGTATCTCCTACAATGAGCAGTTCTTC; CDR3aa: CASSQESISYNEQFF
j_gene: TRBJ2-7; v_gene: TRBV5-4; d_gene: TRBD1; abundance: -; CDR3nt: TGTGCCAGCAGCTTGGTCGGGACAGGAACTTCCTACGAGCAGTACTTC; CDR3aa: CASSLVGTGTSYEQYF
j_gene: TRBJ1-1; v_gene: TRBV5-1; d_gene: -; abundance: few; CDR3nt: TGCGCCAGCAGCGGTGAACAGGGCTCCTTGAACACTGAAGCTTTCTTT; CDR3aa: CASSGEQGSLNTEAFF
j_gene: TRBJ2-3; v_gene: TRBV6-4; d_gene: -; abundance: -; CDR3nt: TGTGCCAGCAGTGACTACCTAGCAGATACGCAGTATTTT; CDR3aa: CASSDYLADTQYF
j_gene: TRBJ1-4; v_gene: TRBV18; d_gene: -; abundance: -; CDR3nt: TGTGCCAGCTCACCGGGGGGAGAAAAACTGTTTTTT; CDR3aa: CASSPGGEKLFF
j_gene: TRBJ1-5; v_gene: TRBV15; d_gene: -; abundance: -; CDR3nt: TGTGCCACCAGCAAAGAGGACAGATTTGGCAATCAGCCCCAGCATTTT; CDR3aa: CATSKEDRFGNQPQHF
j_gene: TRBJ2-7; v_gene: TRBV4-1; d_gene: TRBD1; abundance: once; CDR3nt: TGCGCCAGCAGCCAGGCAGACAGGGCGGGCGAGCAGTACTTC; CDR3aa: CASSQADRAGEQYF
j_gene: TRBJ1-3; v_gene: TRBV7-6; d_gene: TRBD1; abundance: once; CDR3nt: TGTGCCAGCAGTACCGGGACAGGGTGGTCTGGAAACACCATATATTTT; CDR3aa: CASSTGTGWSGNTIYF
j_gene: TRBJ2-5; v_gene: TRBV9; d_gene: TRBD1; abundance: -; CDR3nt: TGTGCCAGCAGCACCCGAGAGATGACAGGGGTACGGACCCAGTACTTC; CDR3aa: CASSTREMTGVRTQYF
j_gene: TRBJ1-3; v_gene: TRBV27; d_gene: TRBD1; abundance: -; CDR3nt: TGTGCCAGCAGTCGTCAAACCGGACAGGGCTACTCTGGAAACACCATATATTTT; CDR3aa: CASSRQTGQGYSGNTIYF
j_gene: TRBJ2-7; v_gene: TRBV29-1; d_gene: TRBD2; abundance: -; CDR3nt: TGCAGCGTTACTAGCGGCGGGTCCTACGAGCAGTACTTC; CDR3aa: CSVTSGGSYEQYF
j_gene: TRBJ1-1; v_gene: TRBV19; d_gene: -; abundance: once; CDR3nt: TGTGCCAGTAGTATAGGCCCGACTTACACTGAAGCTTTCTTT; CDR3aa: CASSIGPTYTEAFF
j_gene: TRBJ2-2; v_gene: TRBV2; d_gene: TRBD1; abundance: -; CDR3nt: TGTGCCAGCTTTACAGGGGGCACCGGGGAGCTGTTTTTT; CDR3aa: CASFTGGTGELFF
j_gene: TRBJ2-7; v_gene: TRBV10-3; d_gene: -; abundance: once; CDR3nt: TGTGCCATCAGTGACCCAGGGGCGTTCCGGAACGAGCAGTACTTC; CDR3aa: CAISDPGAFRNEQYF
j_gene: TRBJ1-3; v_gene: TRBV23-1; d_gene: TRBD1; abundance: -; CDR3nt: TGCGCCAGCAGTCGGCCGGGACAGGGTTTATCGGCTGGAAACACCATATATTTT; CDR3aa: CASSRPGQGLSAGNTIYF